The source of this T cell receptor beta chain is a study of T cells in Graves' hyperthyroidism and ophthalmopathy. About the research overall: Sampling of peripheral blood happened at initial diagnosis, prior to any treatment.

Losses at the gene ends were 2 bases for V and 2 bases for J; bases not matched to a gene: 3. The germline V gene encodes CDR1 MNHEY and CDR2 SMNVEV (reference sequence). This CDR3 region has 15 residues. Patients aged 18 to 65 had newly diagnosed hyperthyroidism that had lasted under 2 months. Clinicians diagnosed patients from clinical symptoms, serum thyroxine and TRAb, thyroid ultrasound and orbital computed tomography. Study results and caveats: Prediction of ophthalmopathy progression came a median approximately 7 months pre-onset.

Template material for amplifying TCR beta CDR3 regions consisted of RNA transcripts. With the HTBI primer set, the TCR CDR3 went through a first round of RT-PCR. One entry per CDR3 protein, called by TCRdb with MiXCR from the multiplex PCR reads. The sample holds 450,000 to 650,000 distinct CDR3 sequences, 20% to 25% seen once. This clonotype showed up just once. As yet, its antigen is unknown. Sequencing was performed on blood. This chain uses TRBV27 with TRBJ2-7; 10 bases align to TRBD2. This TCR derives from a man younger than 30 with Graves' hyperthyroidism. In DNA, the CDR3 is TGTGCCAGCAGTTTAAGTAGCGGGGGGACCTACGAGCAGTACTTC. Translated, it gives CASSLSSGGTYEQYF.